The TCR beta chain described here comes from a study of blood T cell repertoires in COVID-19. Turning to the study itself: COVID-19 samples collected from the United States, Italy and Spain covered acute and convalescent phases.

This clone occurred a few times. TCRdb's table, derived via immunoSEQ multiplex PCR, lists solely in-frame clones and lacks some. Of more than 150,000 clones in the sample, more than 80% were seen once. This CDR3 region has 14 residues. Trimming left V 6 bases short and J 8 bases short, with 17 bases between. Germline values: CDR1 MNHEY, CDR2 SMNVEV (reference sequence). The specimen was peripheral blood. The V call is TRBV27, the J call TRBJ2-1; D is undetermined. This receptor was obtained from a woman at least 80 years old with COVID-19, enrolled during active disease. CDR3 in DNA: TGTGCCAGCAGCTGGCAAGCCAGGCTTCATGAGCAGTTCTTC. This translates into CASSWQARLHEQFF.